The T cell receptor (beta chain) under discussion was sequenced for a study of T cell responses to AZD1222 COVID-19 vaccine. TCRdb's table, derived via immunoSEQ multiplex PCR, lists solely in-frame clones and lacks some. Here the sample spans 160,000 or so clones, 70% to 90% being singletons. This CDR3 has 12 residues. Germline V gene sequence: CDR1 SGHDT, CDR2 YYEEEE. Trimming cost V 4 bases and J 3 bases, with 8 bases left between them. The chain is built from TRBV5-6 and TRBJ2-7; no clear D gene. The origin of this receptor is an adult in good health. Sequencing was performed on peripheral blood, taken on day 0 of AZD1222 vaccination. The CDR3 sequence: CASSRASYEQYV. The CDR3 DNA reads TGTGCCAGCAGCAGGGCGAGCTACGAGCAGTACGTC.